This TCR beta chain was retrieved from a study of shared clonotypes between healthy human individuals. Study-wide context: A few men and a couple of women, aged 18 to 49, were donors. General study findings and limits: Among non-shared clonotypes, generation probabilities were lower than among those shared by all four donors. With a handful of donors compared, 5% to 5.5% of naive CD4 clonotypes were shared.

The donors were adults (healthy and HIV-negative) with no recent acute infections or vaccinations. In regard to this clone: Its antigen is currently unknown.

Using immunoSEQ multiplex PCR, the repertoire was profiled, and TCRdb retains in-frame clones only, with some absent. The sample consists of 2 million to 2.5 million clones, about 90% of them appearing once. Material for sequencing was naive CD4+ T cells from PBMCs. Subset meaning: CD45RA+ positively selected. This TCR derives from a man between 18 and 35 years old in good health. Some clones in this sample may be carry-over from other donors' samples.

CDR3 DNA: TGTGCCAGTAGTACAGCCGGATCGAACACCGGGGAGCTGTTTTTT. It encodes CASSTAGSNTGELFF. The rearrangement links TRBV19 to TRBJ2-2; D gene uncertain. Trimming left V 4 bases short and J 0 bases short, with 9 bases between. The CDR3 has 15 amino acids. Germline lookup yields CDR1 LNHDA and CDR2 SQIVND (reference sequence).